This TCR beta chain was recorded in a study of shared clonotypes between healthy human individuals. Study at large: Each donor's CD4 naive and CD4 memory cells filled three plates apiece, CD8 naive two, and CD8 memory one.

This CDR3 is built from 17 residues. V lost 7 bases to trimming and J lost 5 bases, with 24 bases between them. A note on this clone: Its antigen is unidentified.

Sequenced by immunoSEQ multiplex PCR; TCRdb stores in-frame clones only, minus some. This sample has 1.5 million to 1.9 million clones, with approximately 98% found just once. Broader study findings: The researchers took only blood, and tissue repertoires probably look different.

The clonotype comes from a man younger than 40 in good health. The genes are TRBV23-1 and TRBJ2-1; D not resolved. TRBV23-1 counts as an open reading frame of uncertain function. The sequencing sample was made of naive CD4+ T cells sorted from blood. As for subset: CD45RA+ positively selected. This chain's CDR3 is CASTPPRQDLTDNEQFF. The CDR3 DNA sequence: TGCGCCAGCACCCCCCCACGCCAGGACCTCACAGACAATGAGCAGTTCTTC.